This entry lists 24 T cell receptor beta chains sequenced from one sample in a study of memory B cells and T cells in multiple sclerosis. CFSE-dim autoproliferating and CFSE-high non-proliferating T cells from unstimulated culture were sequenced separately. 40 million to 50 million CFSE-labeled PBMCs were cultured 6 to 7 days unstimulated, then replicate wells were pooled. No antigen is known for these receptors. Assay: immunoSEQ multiplex PCR; the TCRdb copy retains only in-frame clones and omits some. The table includes around 50,000 clones, over 70% detected once. The sequenced sample was PBMCs from blood kept in culture. The receptors shown here come from a human donor with multiple sclerosis.

The gene calls are TRBV6-6 and TRBJ2-2; 9 bases are a match to TRBD1. The CDR3 sequence is 15 residues long. The germline V gene has CDR1 MNHNY and CDR2 SVGAGI (reference sequence). After removal of 6 bases from V and 7 bases from J, the junction contained 9 bases not matched to a gene. CDR3 amino acids: CASSPTGGSNGELFF. The CDR3, as DNA: TGTGCCAGCAGCCCTACAGGGGGCTCTAACGGGGAGCTGTTTTTT.

Details on this clone: The junction does not match germline at one end; this may be a read error. This rearrangement joins TRBV5-6 to TRBJ2-2; D may be TRBD1 (6 bases). This CDR3 comprises 13 residues. Per the germline V gene, CDR1 is SGHDT and CDR2 is YYEEEE. Here the CDR3 reads CASSLDLIGGLFF. The CDR3, as DNA: TGTGCCAGCAGCTTGGACCTAATAGGGGGGCTGTTTTTT.

This sequence joins TRBV11-1 and TRBJ2-1; D may be TRBD2 (7 bases). CDR1 is SGHAT, CDR2 FQDESV, per germline (reference sequence). The V end lost 3 bases, the J end lost 7 bases, and 16 bases lay between the germline ends. This CDR3 has 15 residues. The DNA of the CDR3 is TGTGCCAGCAGCTTTTGGGGGGGCATGCAAAATGAGCAGTTCTTC. Translating gives CASSFWGGMQNEQFF.

The chain combines TRBV7-9 with TRBJ2-1, with 11 bases identical to TRBD2. The CDR3 loop spans 16 amino acids. V lost 5 bases, J lost 4 bases, and 7 bases stayed unmatched. CDR1 is SEHNR, CDR2 FQNEAQ, per germline (reference sequence). In DNA, the CDR3 is TGTGCCAGCAGCGACTTTAGCGGGGGGGCGTACAATGAGCAGTTCTTC. This sequence encodes CASSDFSGGAYNEQFF.

This chain connects TRBV7-3 to TRBJ2-1; 7 bases are a match to TRBD1. V lost 5 bases, J lost 8 bases, and 6 bases stayed unmatched. Germline V gene sequence: CDR1 SGHTA, CDR2 FQGTGA. CDR3 length: 13 residues. CDR3 sequence reads: CASSLGTEDEQFF. CDR3 DNA sequence: TGTGCCAGCAGCCTCGGGACAGAAGATGAGCAGTTCTTC.

The rearrangement uses TRBV5-4 and TRBJ2-3; TRBD2 matches 9 bases. CDR3 length equals 15 residues. V was pared by 4 bases and J by 2 bases, with 5 bases of the junction left unmatched. Germline lookup yields CDR1 SGHNT and CDR2 YYREEE (reference sequence). CDR3 DNA: TGTGCCAGCAGCGACAAGCGGGGGGACACAGATACGCAGTATTTT. Translation: CASSDKRGDTDTQYF. Full variable domain (remainder filled in from reference TRBV5-4 and TRBJ2-3): ETGVTQSPTHLIKTRGQQVTLRCSSQSGHNTVSWYQQALGQGPQFIFQYYREEENGRGNFPPRFSGLQFPNYSSELNVNALELDDSALYLCASSDKRGDTDTQYFGPGTRLTVL.

This clone was recorded only once. The V and J genes are TRBV2 and TRBJ2-7; TRBD2 matches 9 bases. The CDR3 consists of 14 residues. V lost 6 bases and J lost 4; bases outside the gene matches: 7. CDR1 is SNHLY and CDR2 is FYNNEI in the germline V gene. The CDR3 coding sequence is TGTGCCAGCAGACTAGCGGGTTTTAATTACGAGCAGTACTTC. It encodes CASRLAGFNYEQYF.

The chain links TRBV25-1 to TRBJ1-1; perhaps TRBD1 as D (5 bases). Germline assignment: CDR1 MGHDK and CDR2 SYGVNS. V was clipped by 8 bases and J by 3 bases, with 13 bases between them. The CDR3 has 13 amino acids. The chain's CDR3 is CASGTGRDTEAFF. The CDR3, as DNA: TGTGCCAGCGGAACAGGTCGGGACACTGAAGCTTTCTTT.

The gene calls are TRBV5-1 and TRBJ2-3, with D maybe TRBD1 (6 bases). The V end lost 2 bases, the J end lost 5 bases, and 12 bases lay between the germline ends. From germline, CDR1 is SGHRS and CDR2 YFSETQ. The CDR3 consists of 14 residues. The CDR3 nucleotides are TGCGCCAGCAGCTTACAGGGTATGAGAGATACGCAGTATTTT. Its translation is CASSLQGMRDTQYF.

The chain is built from TRBV5-1 and TRBJ1-5; 12 bases are a match to TRBD1. The CDR3 loop spans 15 amino acids. V dropped 2 bases and J dropped 6; count of bases not matched to a gene: 3. CDR1 is SGHRS and CDR2 is YFSETQ in the germline V gene. DNA for the CDR3: TGCGCCAGCAGCTTAGGGACAGGGGGCAGTCAGCCCCAGCATTTT. Translated: CASSLGTGGSQPQHF.

This CDR3 reads CASSPAWGSSYEQYF. DNA for the CDR3: TGTGCCAGCAGTCCAGCGTGGGGGAGCTCCTACGAGCAGTACTTC. The chain carries TRBV6-1 and TRBJ2-7; D assignment may be TRBD1 or TRBD2 (5 bases each). Trimming removed 5 bases from V and 0 bases from J, with 14 bases in between. The CDR3 spans 15 residues. The germline gives CDR1 MNHNS, CDR2 SASEGT.

The chain combines TRBV25-1 with TRBJ1-1, with D maybe TRBD1 (5 bases). Trimming shortened V by 7 bases and J by 4 bases, and 16 bases separated the two germline ends. The germline gives CDR1 MGHDK, CDR2 SYGVNS. The CDR3 runs to 14 residues. The DNA of the CDR3 is TGTGCCAGCAACGGGGGTAGGGTTATCACTGAAGCTTTCTTT. Its translation is CASNGGRVITEAFF.

In nucleotides, the CDR3 is TGCGCCAGCAGCCCCCGGACAGGGGTGCTCGGCTATGGCTACACCTTC. Its protein product is CASSPRTGVLGYGYTF. The chain links TRBV5-1 to TRBJ1-2, with 9 nucleotides matching TRBD1. CDR1 and CDR2 (germline): SGHRS, YFSETQ. The CDR3 extends over 16 amino acids. V was pared by 4 bases and J by 4 bases, with 11 bases of the junction left unmatched.

This clone was counted only a few times. V and J are TRBV28 and TRBJ2-6; D may be TRBD2 (5 bases). V was pared by 2 bases and J by 2 bases, with 7 bases between. The CDR3 consists of 15 residues. Looked up from germline, CDR1 is MDHEN and CDR2 is SYDVKM. The CDR3 nucleotides read TGTGCCAGCAGTTTAAGAGGGACTGGGGCCAACGTCCTGACTTTC. Protein product: CASSLRGTGANVLTF.

The rearrangement links TRBV27 to TRBJ2-5; a possible D gene is TRBD1 (6 bases). This CDR3 region has 13 residues. V shed 4 bases and J shed 2 bases, with 8 bases lying between them. The germline gives CDR1 MNHEY, CDR2 SMNVEV (reference sequence). The CDR3 here is CASSSQGQETQYF. The CDR3 region has the DNA TGTGCCAGCAGTTCCCAGGGGCAAGAGACCCAGTACTTC.

CDR3 amino acids: CASSSLGVRNEKLFF. The CDR3 coding sequence is TGTGCCAGCAGTTCCCTCGGAGTCAGGAATGAAAAACTGTTTTTT. The chain carries TRBV28 and TRBJ1-4; no firm D call. V was trimmed by 4 bases and J by 5 bases, leaving 14 bases between them. The CDR3 covers 15 residues. Looked up from germline, CDR1 is MDHEN and CDR2 is SYDVKM.

This clone has more than one count but fewer than ten. The CDR3 DNA reads as TGTGCCAGCATATCCACAGGCACTGAAGCTTTCTTT. Protein product: CASISTGTEAFF. The V gene is TRBV2, the J gene TRBJ1-1, with D possibly being TRBD1 (5 bases). This CDR3 contains 12 residues. The germline V gene has CDR1 SNHLY and CDR2 FYNNEI. V was trimmed by 7 bases and J by 4 bases, leaving 10 bases between them.

This clone came up once. J is TRBJ1-2 and V is TRBV11-2, with D perhaps matching TRBD1 (5 bases). CDR3 length equals 13 residues. The V end was cut by 5 bases, the J end by 3 bases, with 10 bases between. Germline assignment: CDR1 SGHAT and CDR2 FQNNGV. Here the CDR3 reads CASSPQAYYGYTF. CDR3 nucleotides: TGTGCCAGCAGCCCACAGGCTTACTATGGCTACACCTTC.

The chain has TRBV27 and TRBJ2-1; D is tentatively TRBD1 or TRBD2 (5 bases each). Germline loops: CDR1 MNHEY, CDR2 SMNVEV (reference sequence). V was pared by 1 base and J by 7 bases, with 17 bases between. The CDR3 consists of 16 residues. DNA of the CDR3: TGTGCCAGCAGTTTATTGCAGGGCCTTTCGGGAAATGAGCAGTTCTTC. Protein: CASSLLQGLSGNEQFF.

V usage is TRBV6-4 and J usage is TRBJ2-1, with D maybe TRBD2 (6 bases). The V gene's germline CDR1 is MRHNA and CDR2 SNTAGT. The CDR3 length is 14 residues. Trimming shortened V by 5 bases and J by 13 bases, and 21 bases separated the two germline ends. CDR3 nucleotides: TGTGCCAGCAGTTCTGAGGTTCGCGGGGCGAACCAGTTCTTC. Translation: CASSSEVRGANQFF.

The gene calls are TRBV29-1 and TRBJ1-1; D perhaps matches TRBD1 (5 bases). CDR3 length: 14 residues. Between the trimmed V and J ends, which lost 4 bases and 6 bases, there was a span of 18 bases. CDR1 SQVTM and CDR2 ANQGSEA come from the germline V gene. The CDR3 sequence: CSVGEGRVRAEAFF. DNA of the CDR3: TGCAGCGTTGGAGAAGGCAGGGTGAGAGCTGAAGCTTTCTTT.

V gene TRBV4-2 combines with J gene TRBJ1-2; no clear D gene. The CDR3 contains 13 residues. Trimming pared 5 bases from V and 2 bases from J, leaving 9 bases between. Germline V gene sequence: CDR1 LGHNA, CDR2 YNFKEQ. The CDR3 DNA follows: TGTGCCAGCAGCTCCCCGGACAACTATGGCTACACCTTC. Translating it yields CASSSPDNYGYTF.

The chain joins TRBV7-2 to TRBJ2-7, with D hard to call. This CDR3 region has 15 residues. The germline V and J ends were trimmed by 4 bases and 0 bases, with 13 bases remaining between them. Germline V CDR1 and CDR2: SGHTA, FQGNSA. Here the CDR3 DNA reads TGTGCCAGCAGCTCCACAGTATCGAACTCCTACGAGCAGTACTTC. Protein: CASSSTVSNSYEQYF.

The chain recombines TRBV7-2 with TRBJ2-5, with 7 bases matching TRBD1. The CDR3 runs 12 residues. J lost 3 bases, V lost 7 bases, and 2 bases had no gene match. Germline CDR1 SGHTA, CDR2 FQGNSA. CDR3 DNA sequence: TGTGCCAGCACCGACAGGGAAGAGACCCAGTACTTC. Its translation: CASTDREETQYF. Combining the CDR3 with reference TRBV7-2 and TRBJ2-5 gives the whole variable domain GAGVSQSPSNKVTEKGKDVELRCDPISGHTALYWYRQSLGQGLEFLIYFQGNSAPDKSGLPSDRFSAERTGGSVSTLTIQRTQQEDSAVYLCASTDREETQYFGPGTRLLVL.